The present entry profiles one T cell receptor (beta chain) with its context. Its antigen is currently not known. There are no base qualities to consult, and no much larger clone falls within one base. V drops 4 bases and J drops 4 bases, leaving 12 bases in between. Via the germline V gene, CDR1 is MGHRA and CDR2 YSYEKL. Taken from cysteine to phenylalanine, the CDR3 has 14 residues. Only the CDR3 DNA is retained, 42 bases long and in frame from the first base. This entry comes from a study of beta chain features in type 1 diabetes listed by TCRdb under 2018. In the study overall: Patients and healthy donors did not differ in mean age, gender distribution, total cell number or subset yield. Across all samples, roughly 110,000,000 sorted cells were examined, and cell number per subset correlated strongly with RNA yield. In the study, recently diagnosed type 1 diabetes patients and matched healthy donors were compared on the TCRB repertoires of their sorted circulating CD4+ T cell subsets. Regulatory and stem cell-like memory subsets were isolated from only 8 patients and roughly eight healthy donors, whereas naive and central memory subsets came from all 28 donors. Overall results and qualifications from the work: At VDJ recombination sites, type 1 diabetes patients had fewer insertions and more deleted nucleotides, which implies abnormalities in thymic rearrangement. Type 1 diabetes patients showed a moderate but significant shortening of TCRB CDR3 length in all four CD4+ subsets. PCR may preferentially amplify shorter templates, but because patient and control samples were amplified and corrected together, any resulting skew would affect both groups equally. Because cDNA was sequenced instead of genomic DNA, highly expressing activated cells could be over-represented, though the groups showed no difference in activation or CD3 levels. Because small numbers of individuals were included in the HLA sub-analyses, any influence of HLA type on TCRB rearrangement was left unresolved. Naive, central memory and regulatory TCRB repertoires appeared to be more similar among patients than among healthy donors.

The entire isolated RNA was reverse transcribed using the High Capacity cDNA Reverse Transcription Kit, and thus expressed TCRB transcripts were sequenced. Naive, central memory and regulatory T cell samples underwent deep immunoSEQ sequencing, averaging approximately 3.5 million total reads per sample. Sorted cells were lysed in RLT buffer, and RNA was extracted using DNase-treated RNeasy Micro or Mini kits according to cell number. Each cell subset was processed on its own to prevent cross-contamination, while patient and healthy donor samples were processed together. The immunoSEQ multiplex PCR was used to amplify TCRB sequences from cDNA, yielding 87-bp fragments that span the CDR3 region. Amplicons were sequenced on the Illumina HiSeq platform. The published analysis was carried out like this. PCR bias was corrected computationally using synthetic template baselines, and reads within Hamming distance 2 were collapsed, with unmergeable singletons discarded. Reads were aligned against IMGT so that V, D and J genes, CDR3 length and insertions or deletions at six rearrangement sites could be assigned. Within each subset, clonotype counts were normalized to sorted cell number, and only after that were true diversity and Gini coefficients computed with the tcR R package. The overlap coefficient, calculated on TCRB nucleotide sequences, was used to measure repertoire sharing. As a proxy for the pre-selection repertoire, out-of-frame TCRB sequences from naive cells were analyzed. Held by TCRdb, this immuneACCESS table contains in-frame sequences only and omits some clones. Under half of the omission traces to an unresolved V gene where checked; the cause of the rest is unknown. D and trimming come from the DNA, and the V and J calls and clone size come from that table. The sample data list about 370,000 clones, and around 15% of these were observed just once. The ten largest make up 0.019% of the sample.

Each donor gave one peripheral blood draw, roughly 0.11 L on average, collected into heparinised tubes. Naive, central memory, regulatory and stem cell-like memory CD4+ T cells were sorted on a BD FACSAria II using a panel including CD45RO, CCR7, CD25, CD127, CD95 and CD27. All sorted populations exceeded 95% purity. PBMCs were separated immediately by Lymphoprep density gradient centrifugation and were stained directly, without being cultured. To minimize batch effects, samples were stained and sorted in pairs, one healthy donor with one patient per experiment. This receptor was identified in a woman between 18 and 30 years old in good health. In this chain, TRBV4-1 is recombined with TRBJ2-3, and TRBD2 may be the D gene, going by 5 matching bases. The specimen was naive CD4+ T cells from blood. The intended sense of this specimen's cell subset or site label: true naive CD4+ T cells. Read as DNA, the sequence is TGCGCCAGCAGCCGACCCACTAGAGCAGATACGCAGTATTTT. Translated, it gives CASSRPTRADTQYF.